The sequence of this TCR beta chain was determined in a study of Ad26.COV2.S vaccination and SARS-CoV-2 variants. Looking at the study overall: The vaccine Ad26.COV2.S was put into the muscle once, or twice with 56 days between. Regarding the study as a whole: Substantial response breadth was reportedly seen for spike-specific CD8+ and CD4+ T cells after vaccination. Vaccine and placebo recipients had comparable breadth of non-spike TCRs.

Noted treatment: around 19 received Ad26.COV2.S at low or high dose, single or two shots; roughly five received placebo; per-sample allocation not given. Repertoires come from day 63 after the first vaccine or placebo injection. This CDR3 contains 12 residues. The V gene's germline CDR1 is MNHEY and CDR2 SMNVEV (reference sequence). V lost 7 bases and J 6 bases, leaving 12 bases between the germline ends. As regards this clone: The target antigen is unknown.

Clones were sequenced by immunoSEQ multiplex PCR, and TCRdb holds only the in-frame ones, with some missing. The sample comprises roughly 420,000 clones, approximately 89% of which are singletons, and around 2.6% rests with the top ten. The receptor was isolated from a person between 18 and 65 years old who received the Ad26.COV2.S COVID-19 vaccine or a placebo. The source was peripheral blood, collected in a trial of Ad26.COV2.S vaccine versus placebo. V is TRBV27 and J is TRBJ1-1; TRBD1 might be the D (5 bases). The CDR3 DNA sequence: TGTGCCAGCAAGGGGCGCGGACCTGAAGCTTTCTTT. Protein sequence: CASKGRGPEAFF.